Presented here are 14 T cell receptor beta chains from one specimen sequenced in a study of cytotoxic CD8 clonotypes in ibrutinib-treated CLL. Only in-frame clones appear in the TCRdb table, and some are missing; sequencing was by immunoSEQ multiplex PCR. The table records more than 85,000 clones, more than 75% of them present only once. The material was PBMCs, obtained after 12 months of ibrutinib treatment. The receptors here all came from a human donor with chronic lymphocytic leukemia.

CDR3 in DNA: TGTGCCAGCAGCGACCCCAAACAGGGTATCCATGAAAAACTGTTTTTT. Protein product: CASSDPKQGIHEKLFF. The chain links TRBV5-4 to TRBJ1-4; possible D gene TRBD1, 6 bases. The V gene lost 4 bases and the J gene lost 6 bases, with 19 bases spanning the gap. Germline V gene data show CDR1 as SGHNT and CDR2 as YYREEE (reference sequence). The CDR3 runs to 16 residues.

Comments on this clone: Other DNA sequences from this sample encode an identical CDR3 as well. The chain recombines TRBV18 with TRBJ2-1, with 9 nucleotides matching TRBD2. The CDR3 has 19 residues. Germline CDR1 KGHSH, CDR2 LQKENI. Trimming took 0 bases from V and 0 from J; bases not matched to a gene: 9. CDR3 loop: CASSPPSGGPSSSYNEQFF. In DNA, the CDR3 is TGTGCCAGCTCACCACCTAGCGGGGGACCGTCGAGCTCCTACAATGAGCAGTTCTTC.

The V and J genes are TRBV27 and TRBJ1-4; no definite D call. The V gene's germline CDR1 is MNHEY and CDR2 SMNVEV (reference sequence). The CDR3 covers 17 residues. Trimming pared 0 bases from V and 9 bases from J, leaving 20 bases between. The CDR3 loop reads CASSLSPPWVGDKKLFF. For the CDR3, the DNA is TGTGCCAGCAGTTTATCTCCCCCTTGGGTCGGGGATAAAAAACTGTTTTTT.

The chain uses TRBV5-1 and TRBJ1-2, with D possibly TRBD1 on 5 matching bases. V was pared by 3 bases and J by 2 bases, with 20 bases between. CDR1 and CDR2 (germline): SGHRS, YFSETQ. The CDR3 is 17 amino acids. The chain's CDR3 is CASSSSGGATANYGYTF. The CDR3 nucleotides read TGCGCCAGCAGCTCGTCAGGAGGGGCAACTGCAAACTATGGCTACACCTTC.

At least ten counts were recorded for this clone. This chain connects TRBV27 to TRBJ2-1, with D hard to call. This CDR3 has 13 residues. V lost 5 bases, J lost 8 bases, and 13 bases lay in between. Germline V gene lookup returns CDR1 MNHEY and CDR2 SMNVEV (reference sequence). CDR3 region: CASSQVQHDEQFF. CDR3 bases: TGTGCCAGCAGTCAGGTCCAGCACGATGAGCAGTTCTTC.

The chain is built from TRBV18 and TRBJ2-1, with TRBD2 identical over 8 bases. Per germline, CDR1 KGHSH and CDR2 LQKENI. The length of the CDR3 is 16 residues. V lost 2 bases, J lost 6 bases, and 9 bases stayed unmatched. CDR3 residues: CASSPIPSGQLNEQFF. The CDR3 nucleotides are TGTGCCAGCTCACCAATTCCTAGCGGGCAACTCAATGAGCAGTTCTTC. Full variable domain (remainder filled in from reference TRBV18 and TRBJ2-1): NAGVMQNPRHLVRRRGQEARLRCSPMKGHSHVYWYRQLPEEGLKFMVYLQKENIIDESGMPKERFSAEFPKEGPSILRIQQVVRGDSAAYFCASSPIPSGQLNEQFFGPGTRLTVL.

The chain recombines TRBV6-6 with TRBJ2-5; D remains unclear. V was clipped by 6 bases and J by 1 base, with 6 bases between them. The CDR3 runs to 12 residues. The germline V gene encodes CDR1 MNHNY and CDR2 SVGAGI (reference sequence). The CDR3 bases are TGTGCCAGCAGGTTGTTCCAAGAGACCCAGTACTTC. Its translation is CASRLFQETQYF.

The chain has TRBV4-3 and TRBJ2-5, with 7 bases that match TRBD2. Germline lookup yields CDR1 LGHNA and CDR2 YSLEER. The CDR3 length is 16 residues. V shed 0 bases and J 7 bases; nucleotides not matched to a gene: 11. The CDR3 nucleotides read TGCGCCAGCAGCCAAGAGACAGCGGGGAGGGGAGGGACCCAGTACTTC. Translating gives CASSQETAGRGGTQYF.

The chain couples TRBV7-2 to TRBJ2-7; 7 nucleotides align to TRBD1. CDR3 length: 13 amino acids. Germline loops: CDR1 SGHTA, CDR2 FQGNSA. V lost 5 bases and J lost 6; bases outside the gene matches: 7. The CDR3 DNA follows: TGTGCCAGCAGCGTCAGACGGGACAGCGAGCAGTACTTC. This gives the protein CASSVRRDSEQYF. Variable domain in full (rest from reference TRBV7-2 and TRBJ2-7): GAGVSQSPSNKVTEKGKDVELRCDPISGHTALYWYRQSLGQGLEFLIYFQGNSAPDKSGLPSDRFSAERTGGSVSTLTIQRTQQEDSAVYLCASSVRRDSEQYFGPGTRLTVT.

On this clone itself: The DNA is left out, because the CDR3 cannot be placed on it with certainty; the CDR3 is given as TCRdb lists it. V and J are TRBV13 and TRBJ2-1; the table's D call, TRBD2, has no DNA check behind it. With termini counted, the CDR3 has 18 amino acids. From germline, CDR1 is PRHDT and CDR2 FYEKMQ (reference sequence). The CDR3 sequence: CASSLGDSPSSSSGEQFF.

CDR3 in amino acids: CASSYGGLGNTDTQYF. DNA for the CDR3: TGTGCCAGCAGTTACGGAGGACTAGGGAACACAGATACGCAGTATTTT. This chain joins TRBV6-6 and TRBJ2-3; 7 bases are a match to TRBD2. V lost 2 bases and J lost 2; bases outside the gene matches: 7. CDR1 MNHNY and CDR2 SVGAGI come from the germline V gene (reference sequence). The CDR3 is 16 amino acids.

The CDR3 loop reads CASSLTGGNNEQFF. The CDR3 DNA reads TGTGCCAGCAGCTTAACGGGGGGAAACAATGAGCAGTTCTTC. The chain links TRBV11-2 to TRBJ2-1; 7 bases agree with TRBD2. V dropped 2 bases and J dropped 5; count of bases not matched to a gene: 3. Germline CDR1 is SGHAT and CDR2 is FQNNGV. The CDR3 sequence is 14 residues long. Full variable domain (remainder filled in from reference TRBV11-2 and TRBJ2-1): EAGVAQSPRYKIIEKRQSVAFWCNPISGHATLYWYQQILGQGPKLLIQFQNNGVVDDSQLPKDRFSAERLKGVDSTLKIQPAKLEDSAVYLCASSLTGGNNEQFFGPGTRLTVL.

The chain couples TRBV19 to TRBJ2-5; D is undetermined. This CDR3 is 14 amino acids long. The V and J ends lost 4 bases and 7 bases respectively, with 16 bases between them. Germline V gene sequence: CDR1 LNHDA, CDR2 SQIVND (reference sequence). The chain's CDR3 is CASSTNPSGGTQYF. As DNA, the CDR3 is TGTGCCAGTAGTACCAACCCCTCCGGTGGGACCCAGTACTTC.

The CDR3 loop reads CASRRGLDQPQHF. The CDR3 DNA reads as TGTGCCAGCAGGAGGGGCCTCGACCAGCCCCAGCATTTT. The V and J genes are TRBV6-1 and TRBJ1-5; D is perhaps TRBD1 (5 bases). The CDR3 contains 13 residues. Germline V gene sequence: CDR1 MNHNS, CDR2 SASEGT. V was shortened by 6 bases and J by 7 bases, with 13 bases between the two germline ends.